Following are 16 T cell receptor beta chains from one sample sequenced in a study of OX40 agonist ivuxolimab in advanced cancers. The table came from immunoSEQ multiplex PCR; TCRdb's copy has only in-frame clones and leaves some out. The profile shows approximately 70,000 clones, roughly four fifths of them singletons. This specimen consisted of CD4+ or CD8+ T cells sorted from blood, obtained in a trial of the OX40 agonist ivuxolimab. All receptors derive from an adult with an advanced solid tumor such as melanoma, head and neck, liver or kidney cancer.

The rearrangement links TRBV7-6 to TRBJ2-7; D is unclear. The CDR3 contains 13 residues. V lost 5 bases, J lost 3 bases, and 11 bases lay in between. Per germline, CDR1 SGHVS and CDR2 FNYEAQ. The CDR3 loop is CASSPPDGYEQYF. In DNA form, the CDR3 reads TGTGCCAGCAGCCCCCCGGACGGCTACGAGCAGTACTTC.

V is TRBV6-1 and J is TRBJ2-7; tentative D call: TRBD2 (7 bases). V shed 7 bases and J shed 2 bases, with 18 bases lying between them. The CDR3 is made up of 15 amino acids. CDR1 is MNHNS, CDR2 SASEGT, per germline. CDR3 residues: CASTSRGGSAYEQYF. Here the CDR3 DNA reads TGTGCCAGCACCTCAAGGGGGGGCTCTGCCTACGAGCAGTACTTC.

This CDR3 is CASSSKRAKSRNEQFF. The CDR3, as DNA: TGTGCCAGCAGTTCTAAGCGGGCTAAGTCGCGGAATGAGCAGTTCTTC. The chain employs TRBV6-5 and TRBJ2-1; D perhaps matches TRBD2 (6 bases). This CDR3 comprises 16 residues. Germline CDR1 reads MNHEY; CDR2 reads SVGAGI. Trimming stripped 4 bases from V and 7 bases from J, with 20 bases between.

The V gene is TRBV7-8, the J gene TRBJ1-6; TRBD1 is a possible D gene (6 bases). CDR1 is SGHVS, CDR2 FQNEAQ, per germline. The CDR3 has 14 amino acids. The V end lost 5 bases, the J end lost 10 bases, and 15 bases lay between the germline ends. The CDR3 is CASSQVDRKSPLHF. The CDR3 DNA is TGTGCCAGCAGCCAAGTGGACAGAAAATCACCCCTCCACTTT. The entire variable domain, with the rest obtained from reference TRBV7-8 and TRBJ1-6, is as follows: GAGVSQSPRYKVAKRGQDVALRCDPISGHVSLFWYQQALGQGPEFLTYFQNEAQLDKSGLPSDRFFAERPEGSVSTLKIQRTQQEDSAVYLCASSQVDRKSPLHFGNGTRLTVT.

This clone was counted between two and nine times. This rearrangement joins TRBV4-1 to TRBJ1-3; 7 bases are a match to TRBD1. The germline V gene encodes CDR1 MGHRA and CDR2 YSYEKL. The CDR3 loop spans 15 amino acids. V was pared by 0 bases and J by 3 bases, with 2 bases of the junction left unmatched. The CDR3 DNA is TGCGCCAGCAGCCAAGATCACAGGGGTGGAAACACCATATATTTT. Its translation: CASSQDHRGGNTIYF.

V is TRBV7-6 and J is TRBJ2-2; tentatively, D is TRBD1 (5 bases). CDR1 SGHVS and CDR2 FNYEAQ come from the germline V gene. The V end was cut by 5 bases, the J end by 1 base, with 11 bases between. This CDR3 has 15 residues. The CDR3 DNA sequence: TGTGCCAGCAGCCCAACCACAGGGAACACCGGGGAGCTGTTTTTT. Its protein product is CASSPTTGNTGELFF.

By share, this clone counts as medium-sized. This rearrangement joins TRBV6-5 to TRBJ1-5; 9 nucleotides match TRBD1. Germline CDR1 and CDR2: MNHEY and SVGAGI. With 3 bases clipped from V and 4 bases from J, the junction kept 7 bases outside the gene matches. This CDR3 spans 16 amino acids. CDR3 residues: CASSYFGTGRNQPQHF. The DNA of the CDR3 is TGTGCCAGCAGTTATTTTGGGACAGGGAGAAATCAGCCCCAGCATTTT.

The chain has TRBV19 and TRBJ2-5; D is unresolved. The germline V and J ends were trimmed by 10 bases and 5 bases, with 20 bases remaining between them. Germline-derived CDR1 and CDR2 are LNHDA and SQIVND (reference sequence). The CDR3 is 14 amino acids. The DNA for the CDR3 is TGTGCCACCTCCTCGGCCGGTCCCCCTGAGACCCAGTACTTC. Amino acid sequence: CATSSAGPPETQYF.

The chain employs TRBV5-1 and TRBJ2-1; D might be TRBD2 (5 bases). The CDR3 extends over 13 amino acids. Trimming took off 6 bases at V and 6 bases at J, with 13 bases between the two ends. Germline lookup yields CDR1 SGHRS and CDR2 YFSETQ. CDR3 sequence (DNA): TGCGCCAGCAATAGCGTTTCGGGCAATGAGCAGTTCTTC. It yields the protein CASNSVSGNEQFF.

This clone has only a few counts. The gene calls are TRBV29-1 and TRBJ2-1, with D unclear. Germline values: CDR1 SQVTM, CDR2 ANQGSEA. The CDR3 extends over 13 amino acids. The V end lost 7 bases, the J end lost 6 bases, and 16 bases lay between the germline ends. The CDR3 bases are TGCAGCGGTGCTAACGAGGTAGGCAATGAGCAGTTCTTC. As protein: CSGANEVGNEQFF.

The chain links TRBV5-1 to TRBJ1-4; TRBD1 might be the D (6 bases). The CDR3 consists of 13 residues. CDR1 and CDR2 from the germline V gene are SGHRS and YFSETQ. Between the trimmed V and J ends, which lost 4 bases and 5 bases, there was a span of 9 bases. The CDR3 region is CASSGGANEKLFF. The CDR3 DNA is TGCGCCAGCAGCGGGGGGGCAAATGAAAAACTGTTTTTT.

The count of this clone is one. The chain carries TRBV5-6 and TRBJ2-4, with D hard to call. The V and J ends lost 4 bases and 6 bases respectively, with 5 bases between them. Germline V lookup: CDR1 SGHDT, CDR2 YYEEEE. CDR3 length equals 11 residues. The CDR3 spells CASSLRNIQYF. CDR3 DNA sequence: TGTGCCAGCAGCCTCAGAAACATTCAGTACTTC.

V is TRBV5-4 and J is TRBJ2-7, with 7 bases matching TRBD1. With 4 bases clipped from V and 5 bases from J, the junction kept 9 bases outside the gene matches. This CDR3 has 14 amino acids. Germline CDR1 and CDR2: SGHNT and YYREEE (reference sequence). Written as DNA, the CDR3 is TGTGCCAGCAGCAAAACAGGGGATTGGAACGAGCAGTACTTC. It is translated as CASSKTGDWNEQYF.

On this clone: Compared with germline, one end of the junction differs, possibly owing to a read error. The chain has TRBV13 and TRBJ2-1, with TRBD2 identical over 9 bases. Germline V lookup: CDR1 PRHDT, CDR2 FYEKMQ (reference sequence). The length of the CDR3 is 16 residues. The CDR3 loop reads CANSLRRASGVNEQFF. DNA for the CDR3: TGTGCCAACAGCTTAAGGAGGGCTAGCGGGGTCAATGAGCAGTTCTTC.

This rearrangement joins TRBV5-4 to TRBJ2-2; tentatively, D is TRBD1 or TRBD2 (5 bases each). The CDR3 consists of 15 residues. Germline V gene lookup returns CDR1 SGHNT and CDR2 YYREEE (reference sequence). V lost 4 bases to trimming and J lost 1 base, with 11 bases between them. The CDR3 DNA reads TGTGCCAGCAGCCCCGGGGCAGTGAACACCGGGGAGCTGTTTTTT. Amino acids: CASSPGAVNTGELFF.

This sequence joins TRBV14 and TRBJ2-2; no reliable D call. The length of the CDR3 is 15 residues. The germline V gene has CDR1 SGHDN and CDR2 FVKESK. V was trimmed by 1 base and J by 4 bases, leaving 10 bases between them. The CDR3 DNA sequence: TGTGCCAGCAGCCAAGTTCAGTCCCTCACCGGGGAGCTGTTTTTT. Its translation: CASSQVQSLTGELFF.